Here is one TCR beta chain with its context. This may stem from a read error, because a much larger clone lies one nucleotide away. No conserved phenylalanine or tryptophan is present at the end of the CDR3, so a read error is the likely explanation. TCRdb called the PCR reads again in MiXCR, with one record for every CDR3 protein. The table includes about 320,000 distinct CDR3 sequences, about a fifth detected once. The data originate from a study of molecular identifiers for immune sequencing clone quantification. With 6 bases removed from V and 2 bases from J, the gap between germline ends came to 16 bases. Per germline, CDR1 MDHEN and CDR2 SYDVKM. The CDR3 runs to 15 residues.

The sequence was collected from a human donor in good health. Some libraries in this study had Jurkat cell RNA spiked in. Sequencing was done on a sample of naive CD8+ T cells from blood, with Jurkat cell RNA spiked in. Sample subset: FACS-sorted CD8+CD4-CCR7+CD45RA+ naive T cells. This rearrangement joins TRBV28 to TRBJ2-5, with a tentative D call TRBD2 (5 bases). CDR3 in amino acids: CASSSLLSGQETQYL. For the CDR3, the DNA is TGTGCCAGCAGCAGTTTACTCTCGGGACAAGAGACCCAGTACCTC.